This T cell receptor beta chain was identified during a study of cytomegalovirus exposure and HLA in healthy donors. Study-wide context: The 120 or so validation repertoires used a platform that matched the one used for the approximately 620 first-cohort repertoires, as a later analysis reported. Study-level results: Under in vitro conditions, a few CMV-associated chains were confirmed as specific for CMV antigens. The investigators catalogued some 160 TCR beta chains as cytomegalovirus-associated.

CDR3 size: 16 residues. Trimming took 4 bases from V and 4 from J, leaving 16 bases between them. Germline CDR1 and CDR2: MNHNY and SVGAGI (reference sequence). Data came from immunoSEQ multiplex PCR; TCRdb stores just in-frame clones and leaves some out. This table has more than 300,000 clones, 86% appearing once. Comment on this clone: Its target is not known.

This sequence originates from a woman aged 18-29 years in good health and CMV-seronegative. Sequenced: PBMCs. The chain links TRBV6-6 to TRBJ2-2; D gene uncertain. CDR3 DNA: TGTGCCAGCAGTTCACGACTGGCTAAGATCACCGGGGAGCTGTTTTTT. Translating it yields CASSSRLAKITGELFF.